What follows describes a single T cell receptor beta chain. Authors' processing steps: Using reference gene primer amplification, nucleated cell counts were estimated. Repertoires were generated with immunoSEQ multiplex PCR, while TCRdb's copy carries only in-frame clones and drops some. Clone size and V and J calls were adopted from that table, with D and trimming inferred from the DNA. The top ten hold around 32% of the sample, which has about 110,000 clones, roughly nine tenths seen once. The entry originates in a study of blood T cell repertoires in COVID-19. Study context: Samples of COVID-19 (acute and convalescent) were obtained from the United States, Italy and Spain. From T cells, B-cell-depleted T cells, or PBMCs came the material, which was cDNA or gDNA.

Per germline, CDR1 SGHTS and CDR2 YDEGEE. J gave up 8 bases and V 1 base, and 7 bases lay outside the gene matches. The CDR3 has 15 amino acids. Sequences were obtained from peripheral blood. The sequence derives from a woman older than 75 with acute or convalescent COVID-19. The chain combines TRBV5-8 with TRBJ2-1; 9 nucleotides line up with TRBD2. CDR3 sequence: CASSLWASGAYEQFF. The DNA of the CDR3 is TGTGCCAGCAGCTTGTGGGCTAGCGGGGCATATGAGCAGTTCTTC.